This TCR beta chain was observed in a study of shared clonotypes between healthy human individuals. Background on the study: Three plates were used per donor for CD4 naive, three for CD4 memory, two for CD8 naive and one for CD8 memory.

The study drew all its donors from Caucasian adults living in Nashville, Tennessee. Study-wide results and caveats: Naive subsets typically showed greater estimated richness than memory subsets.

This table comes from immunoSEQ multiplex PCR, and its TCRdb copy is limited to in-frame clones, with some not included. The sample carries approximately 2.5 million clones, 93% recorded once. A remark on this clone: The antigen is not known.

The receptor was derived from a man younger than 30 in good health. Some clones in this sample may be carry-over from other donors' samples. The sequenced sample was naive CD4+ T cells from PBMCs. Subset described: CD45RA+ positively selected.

The CDR3, as DNA: TGCGCCAGCAGTGAAAGAGGGGAAAAACTGTTTTTT. Its protein product is CASSERGEKLFF. J is TRBJ1-4 and V is TRBV10-1; no reliable D call. The CDR3 covers 12 residues. The V and J ends lost 3 bases and 8 bases respectively, with 7 bases between them. The germline V gene encodes CDR1 WNHNN and CDR2 SYGVQD (reference sequence).